The clone carrying this TCR beta chain came up once. Its antigen is still unknown. Specified time point: late sampling 161 to 241 days after vaccination in a few convalescent patients. The treatment is: roughly nine-day PBMC culture with coronavirus spike peptide pools or control peptides (ViraFEST assay). At the Johns Hopkins FTIC core, DNA taken from cultured CD4+ T cells was sequenced by way of the Oncomine TCR Beta short-read assay. One entry per CDR3 protein, called by TCRdb with MiXCR from the PCR reads. This table has 20,000 to 25,000 distinct CDR3 sequences, about half appearing once. The CDR3 is 12 amino acids. Per the germline V gene, CDR1 is DFQATT and CDR2 is SNEGSKA (reference sequence). The data were taken from a study of vaccination and CD4 T cells after COVID-19.

The J gene is TRBJ2-1, the V gene TRBV20-1, with 8 bases aligning to TRBD2. The sequence derives from a human donor who had recovered from COVID-19. The specimen was CD4+ T cells from blood, cultured in vitro, collected about 7 months after SARS-CoV-2 vaccination. The CDR3 sequence: CSGGARYNEQFF. The DNA of the CDR3 is TGCAGCGGGGGGGCCCGGTACAATGAGCAGTTCTTC.